The entry below gives a single T cell receptor (beta chain) sequence along with its context. Measured with immunoSEQ multiplex PCR; TCRdb has only the in-frame clones, and not every one. The sample yields just under 350,000 clones, about nine tenths seen once. The source of the sample is a study of blood T cell repertoires in COVID-19. Study context: Sources were T cells, B-cell-depleted T cells, or PBMCs; the material itself was cDNA or gDNA.

This CDR3 has 15 residues. The germline V gene has CDR1 SGHNT and CDR2 YYREEE (reference sequence). The V end lost 2 bases, the J end lost 0 bases, and 10 bases lay between the germline ends. This chain connects TRBV5-4 to TRBJ2-3; the D gene is possibly TRBD2 (5 bases). Source material: peripheral blood. The TCR sequence derives from a woman aged 70 to 79 with COVID-19, enrolled during active disease. The CDR3 loop reads CASSLVGASTDTQYF. In DNA, the CDR3 is TGTGCCAGCAGCTTAGTGGGAGCTAGCACAGATACGCAGTATTTT.